In this sample, the clone carrying this T cell receptor (beta chain) turned up a few times. Its target is not known. PBMCs came from 10 ml fresh peripheral blood. The data are from a study of T cells in Graves' hyperthyroidism and ophthalmopathy. RNA transcripts provided the source from which TCR beta CDR3 regions were amplified. In the first-round RT-PCR of the TCR CDR3, the HTBI primer set was used. TCRdb fed the multiplex PCR reads into MiXCR, producing one record per CDR3 protein. The sample includes some 530,000 distinct CDR3 sequences, 22% of them seen just once. Study observations and caveats: Ophthalmopathy was predicted by the model a median of 6.5 months ahead of onset.

Germline V gives CDR1 SGHTA, CDR2 FQGNSA. The CDR3 spans 16 residues. The V and J ends lost 0 bases and 4 bases respectively, with 13 bases between them. The sequencing input was blood. The chain carries TRBV7-2 and TRBJ1-3; tentatively, D is TRBD1 (5 bases). The clonotype originates from a woman between 70 and 85 years old with Graves' ophthalmopathy. CDR3 coding DNA: TGTGCCAGCAGCTTAGCGCTGCAGGGCCGAGGAAACACCATATATTTT. Protein: CASSLALQGRGNTIYF.